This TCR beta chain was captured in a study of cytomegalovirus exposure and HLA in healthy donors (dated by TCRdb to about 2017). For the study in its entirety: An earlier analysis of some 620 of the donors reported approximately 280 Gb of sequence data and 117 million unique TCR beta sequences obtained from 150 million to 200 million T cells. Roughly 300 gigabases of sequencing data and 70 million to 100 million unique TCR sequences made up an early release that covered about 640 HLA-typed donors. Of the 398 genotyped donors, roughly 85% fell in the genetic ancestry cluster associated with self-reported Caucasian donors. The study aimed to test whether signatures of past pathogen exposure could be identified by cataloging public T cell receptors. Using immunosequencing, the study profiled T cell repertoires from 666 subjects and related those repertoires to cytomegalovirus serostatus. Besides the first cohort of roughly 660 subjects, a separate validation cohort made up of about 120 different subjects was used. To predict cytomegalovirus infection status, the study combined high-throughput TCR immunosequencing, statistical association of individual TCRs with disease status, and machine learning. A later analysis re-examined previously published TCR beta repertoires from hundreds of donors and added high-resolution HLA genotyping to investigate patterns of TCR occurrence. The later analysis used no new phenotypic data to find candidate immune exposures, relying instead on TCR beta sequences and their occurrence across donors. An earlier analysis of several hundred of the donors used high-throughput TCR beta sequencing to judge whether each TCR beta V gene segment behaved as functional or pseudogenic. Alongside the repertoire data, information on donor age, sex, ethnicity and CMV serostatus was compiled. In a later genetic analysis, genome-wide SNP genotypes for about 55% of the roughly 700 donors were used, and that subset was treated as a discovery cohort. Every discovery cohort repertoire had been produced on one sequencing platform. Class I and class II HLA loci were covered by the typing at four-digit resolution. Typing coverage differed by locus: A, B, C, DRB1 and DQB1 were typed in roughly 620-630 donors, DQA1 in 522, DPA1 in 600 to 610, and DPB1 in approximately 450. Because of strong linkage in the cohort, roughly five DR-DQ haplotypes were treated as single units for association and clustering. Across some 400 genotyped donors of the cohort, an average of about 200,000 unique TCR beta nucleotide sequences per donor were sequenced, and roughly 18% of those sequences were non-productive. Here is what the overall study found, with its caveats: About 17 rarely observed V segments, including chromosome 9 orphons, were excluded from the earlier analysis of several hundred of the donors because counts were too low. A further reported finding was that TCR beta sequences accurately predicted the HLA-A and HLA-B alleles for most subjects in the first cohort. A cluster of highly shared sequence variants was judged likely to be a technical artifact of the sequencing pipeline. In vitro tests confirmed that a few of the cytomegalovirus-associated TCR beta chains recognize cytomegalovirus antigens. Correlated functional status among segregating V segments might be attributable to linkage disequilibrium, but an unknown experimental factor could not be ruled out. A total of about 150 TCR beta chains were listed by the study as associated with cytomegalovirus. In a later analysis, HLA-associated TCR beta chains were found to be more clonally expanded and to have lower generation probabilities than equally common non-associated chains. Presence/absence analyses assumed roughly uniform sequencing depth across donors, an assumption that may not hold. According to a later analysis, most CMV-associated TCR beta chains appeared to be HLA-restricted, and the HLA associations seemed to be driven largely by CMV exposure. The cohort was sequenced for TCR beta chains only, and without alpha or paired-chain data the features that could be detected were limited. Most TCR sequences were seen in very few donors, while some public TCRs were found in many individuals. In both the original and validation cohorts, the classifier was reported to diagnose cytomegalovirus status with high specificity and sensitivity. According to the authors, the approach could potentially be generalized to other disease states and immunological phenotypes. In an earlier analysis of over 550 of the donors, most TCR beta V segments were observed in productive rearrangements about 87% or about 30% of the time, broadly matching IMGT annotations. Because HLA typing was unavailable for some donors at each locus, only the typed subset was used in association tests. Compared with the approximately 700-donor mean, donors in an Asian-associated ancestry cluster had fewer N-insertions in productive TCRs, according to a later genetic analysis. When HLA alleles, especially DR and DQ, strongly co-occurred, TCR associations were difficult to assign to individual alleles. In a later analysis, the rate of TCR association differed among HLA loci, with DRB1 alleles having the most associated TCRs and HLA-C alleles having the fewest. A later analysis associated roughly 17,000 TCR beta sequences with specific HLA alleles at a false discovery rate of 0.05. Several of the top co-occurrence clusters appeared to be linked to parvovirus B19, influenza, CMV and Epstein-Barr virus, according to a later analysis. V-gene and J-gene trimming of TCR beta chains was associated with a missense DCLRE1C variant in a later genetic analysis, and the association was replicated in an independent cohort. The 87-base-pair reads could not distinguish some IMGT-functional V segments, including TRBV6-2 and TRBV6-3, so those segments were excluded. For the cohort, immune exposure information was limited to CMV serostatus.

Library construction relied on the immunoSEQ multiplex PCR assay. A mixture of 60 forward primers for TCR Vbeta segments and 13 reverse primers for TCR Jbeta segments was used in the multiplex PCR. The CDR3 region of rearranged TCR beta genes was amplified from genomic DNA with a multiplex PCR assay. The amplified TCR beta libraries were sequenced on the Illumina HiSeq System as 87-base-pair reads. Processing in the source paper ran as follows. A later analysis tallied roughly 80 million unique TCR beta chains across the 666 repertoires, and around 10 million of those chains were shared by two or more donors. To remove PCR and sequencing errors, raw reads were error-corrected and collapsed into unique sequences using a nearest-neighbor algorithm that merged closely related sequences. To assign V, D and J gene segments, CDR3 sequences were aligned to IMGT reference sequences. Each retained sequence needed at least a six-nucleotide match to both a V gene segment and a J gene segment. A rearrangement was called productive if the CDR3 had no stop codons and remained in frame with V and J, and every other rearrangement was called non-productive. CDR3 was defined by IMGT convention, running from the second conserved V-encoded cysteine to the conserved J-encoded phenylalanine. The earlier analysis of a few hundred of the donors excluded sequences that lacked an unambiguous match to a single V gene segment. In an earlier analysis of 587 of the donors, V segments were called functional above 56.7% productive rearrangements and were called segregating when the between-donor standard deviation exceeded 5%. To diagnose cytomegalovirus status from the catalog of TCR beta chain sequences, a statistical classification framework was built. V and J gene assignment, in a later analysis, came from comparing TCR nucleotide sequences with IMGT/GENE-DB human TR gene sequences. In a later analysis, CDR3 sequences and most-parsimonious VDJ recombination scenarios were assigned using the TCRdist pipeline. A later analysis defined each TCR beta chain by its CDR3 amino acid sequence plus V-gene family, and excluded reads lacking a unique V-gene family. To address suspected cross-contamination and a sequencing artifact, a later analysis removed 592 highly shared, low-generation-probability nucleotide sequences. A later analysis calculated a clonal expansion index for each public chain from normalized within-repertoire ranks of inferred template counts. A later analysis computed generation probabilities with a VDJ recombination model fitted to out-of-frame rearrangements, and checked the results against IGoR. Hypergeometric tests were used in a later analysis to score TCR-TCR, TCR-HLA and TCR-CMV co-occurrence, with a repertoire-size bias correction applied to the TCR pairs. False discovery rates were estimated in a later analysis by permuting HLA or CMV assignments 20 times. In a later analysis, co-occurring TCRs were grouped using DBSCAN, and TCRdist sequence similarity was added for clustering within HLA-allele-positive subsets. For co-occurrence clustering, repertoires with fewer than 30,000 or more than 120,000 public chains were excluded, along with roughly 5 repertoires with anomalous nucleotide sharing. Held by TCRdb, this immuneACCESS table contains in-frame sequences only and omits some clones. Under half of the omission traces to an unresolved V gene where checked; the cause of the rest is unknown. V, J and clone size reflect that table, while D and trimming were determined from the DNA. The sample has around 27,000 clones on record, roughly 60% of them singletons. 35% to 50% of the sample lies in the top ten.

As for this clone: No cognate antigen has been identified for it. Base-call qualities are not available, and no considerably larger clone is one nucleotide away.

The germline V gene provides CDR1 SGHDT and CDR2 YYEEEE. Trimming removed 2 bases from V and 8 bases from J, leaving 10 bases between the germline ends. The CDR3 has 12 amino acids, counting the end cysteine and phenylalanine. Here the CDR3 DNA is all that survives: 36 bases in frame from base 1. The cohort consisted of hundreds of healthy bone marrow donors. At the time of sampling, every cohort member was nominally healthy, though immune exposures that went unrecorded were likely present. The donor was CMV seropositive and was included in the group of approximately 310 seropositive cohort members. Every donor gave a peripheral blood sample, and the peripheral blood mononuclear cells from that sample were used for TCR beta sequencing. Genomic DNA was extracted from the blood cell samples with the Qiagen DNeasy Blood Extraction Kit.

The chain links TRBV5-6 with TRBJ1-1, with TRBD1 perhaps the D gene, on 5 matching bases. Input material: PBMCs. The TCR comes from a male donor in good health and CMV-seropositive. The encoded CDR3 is CASSLRGREAFF. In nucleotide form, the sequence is TGTGCCAGCAGCTTAAGGGGCAGGGAAGCTTTCTTT.